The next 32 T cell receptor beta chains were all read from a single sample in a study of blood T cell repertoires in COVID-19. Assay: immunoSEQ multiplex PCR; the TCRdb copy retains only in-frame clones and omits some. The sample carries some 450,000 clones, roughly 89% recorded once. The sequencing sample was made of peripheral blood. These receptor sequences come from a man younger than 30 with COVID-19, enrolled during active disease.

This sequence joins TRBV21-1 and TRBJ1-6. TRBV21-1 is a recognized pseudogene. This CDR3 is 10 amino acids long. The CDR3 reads CAGEGSPLHF. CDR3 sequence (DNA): TGTGCCGGGGAGGGTTCACCCCTCCACTTT.

CDR3 protein: CASSLHQRSGNTIYF. CDR3 DNA: TGTGCCAGCAGTTTACATCAGCGCTCTGGAAACACCATATATTTT. J is TRBJ1-3 and V is TRBV28, with no clear D. Trimming removed 2 bases at V and 0 bases at J, with 8 bases between. Germline V CDR1 and CDR2: MDHEN, SYDVKM. CDR3 length: 15 amino acids.

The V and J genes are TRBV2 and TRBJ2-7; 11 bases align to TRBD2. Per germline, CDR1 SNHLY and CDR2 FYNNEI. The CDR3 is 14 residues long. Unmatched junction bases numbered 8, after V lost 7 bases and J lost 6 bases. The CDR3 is CASKGVAGGGEQYF. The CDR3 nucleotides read TGTGCCAGCAAGGGCGTAGCGGGAGGGGGCGAGCAGTACTTC.

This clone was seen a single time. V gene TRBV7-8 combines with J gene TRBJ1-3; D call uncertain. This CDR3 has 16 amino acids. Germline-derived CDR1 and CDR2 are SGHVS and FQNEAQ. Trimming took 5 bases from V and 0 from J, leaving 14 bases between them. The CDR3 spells CASSVRHGSSGNTIYF. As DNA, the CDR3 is TGTGCCAGCAGCGTAAGACATGGGAGCTCTGGAAACACCATATATTTT.

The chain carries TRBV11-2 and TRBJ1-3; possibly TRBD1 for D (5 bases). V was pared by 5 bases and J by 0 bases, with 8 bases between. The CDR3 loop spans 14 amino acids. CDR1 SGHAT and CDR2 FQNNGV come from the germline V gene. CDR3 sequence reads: CASSPDSSGNTIYF. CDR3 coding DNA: TGTGCCAGCAGCCCCGACAGCTCTGGAAACACCATATATTTT.

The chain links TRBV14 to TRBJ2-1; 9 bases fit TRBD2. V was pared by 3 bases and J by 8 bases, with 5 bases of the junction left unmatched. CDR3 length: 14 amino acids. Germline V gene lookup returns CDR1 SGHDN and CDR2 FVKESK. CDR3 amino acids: CASSHLSGSDEQFF. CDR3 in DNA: TGTGCCAGCAGCCATCTTAGCGGGAGCGATGAGCAGTTCTTC.

As DNA, the CDR3 is TGTGCCAGCCAAGAGGGGACAGGGATGACAGATACGCAGTATTTT. Protein: CASQEGTGMTDTQYF. The gene calls are TRBV2 and TRBJ2-3; 9 positions agree with TRBD1. The germline V gene has CDR1 SNHLY and CDR2 FYNNEI. CDR3 length: 15 amino acids. The V and J ends lost 8 bases and 3 bases, in that order; junction bases with no gene match: 9.

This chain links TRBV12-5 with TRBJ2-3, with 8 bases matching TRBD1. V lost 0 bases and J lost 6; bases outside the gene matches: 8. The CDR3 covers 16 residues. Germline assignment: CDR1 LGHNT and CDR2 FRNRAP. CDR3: CASGLVSGQGGDTQYF. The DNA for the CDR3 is TGTGCTAGTGGTTTGGTATCCGGACAGGGAGGTGATACGCAGTATTTT.

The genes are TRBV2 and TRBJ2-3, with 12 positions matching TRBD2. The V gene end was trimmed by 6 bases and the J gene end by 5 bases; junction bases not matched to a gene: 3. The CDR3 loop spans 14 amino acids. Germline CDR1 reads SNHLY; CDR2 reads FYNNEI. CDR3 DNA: TGTGCCAGCAGGCTAGCGGGGGGGCAAGATACGCAGTATTTT. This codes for CASRLAGGQDTQYF.

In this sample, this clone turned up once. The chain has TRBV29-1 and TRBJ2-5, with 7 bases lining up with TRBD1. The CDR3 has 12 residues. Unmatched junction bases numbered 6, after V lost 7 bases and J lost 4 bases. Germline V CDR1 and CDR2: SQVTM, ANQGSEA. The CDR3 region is CSGTTGSETQYF. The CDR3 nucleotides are TGCAGCGGGACGACAGGGTCAGAGACCCAGTACTTC.

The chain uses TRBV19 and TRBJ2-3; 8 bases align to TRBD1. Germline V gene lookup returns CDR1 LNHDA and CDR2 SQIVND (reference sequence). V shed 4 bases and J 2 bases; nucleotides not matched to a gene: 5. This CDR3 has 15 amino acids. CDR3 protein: CASSNTGGPTDTQYF. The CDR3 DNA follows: TGTGCCAGTAGTAACACAGGGGGGCCCACAGATACGCAGTATTTT.

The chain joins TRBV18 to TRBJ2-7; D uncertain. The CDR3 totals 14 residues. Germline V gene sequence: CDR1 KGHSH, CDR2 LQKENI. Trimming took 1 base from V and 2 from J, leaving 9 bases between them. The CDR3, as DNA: TGTGCCAGCTCACCACGGGCAGTACCCTACGAGCAGTACTTC. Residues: CASSPRAVPYEQYF.

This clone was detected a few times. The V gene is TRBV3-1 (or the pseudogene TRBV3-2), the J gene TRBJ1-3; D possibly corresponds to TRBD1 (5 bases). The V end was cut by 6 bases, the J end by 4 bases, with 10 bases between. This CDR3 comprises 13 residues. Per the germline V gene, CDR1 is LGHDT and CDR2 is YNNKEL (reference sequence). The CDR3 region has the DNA TGTGCCAGCAGGGAAGACAGCGGAAACACCATATATTTT. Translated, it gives CASREDSGNTIYF.

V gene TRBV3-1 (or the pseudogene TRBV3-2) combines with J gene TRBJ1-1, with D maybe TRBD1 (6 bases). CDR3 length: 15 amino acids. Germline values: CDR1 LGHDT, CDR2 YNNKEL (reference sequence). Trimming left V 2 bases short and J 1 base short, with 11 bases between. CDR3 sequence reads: CASSQRGHPNTEAFF. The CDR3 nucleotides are TGTGCCAGCAGCCAAAGGGGACACCCGAACACTGAAGCTTTCTTT.

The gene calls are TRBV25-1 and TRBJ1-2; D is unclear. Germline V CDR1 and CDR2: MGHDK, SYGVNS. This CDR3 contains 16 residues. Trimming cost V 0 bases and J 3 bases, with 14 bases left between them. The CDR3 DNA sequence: TGTGCCAGCAGTGAATATGGCGACACCAGGTACTATGGCTACACCTTC. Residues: CASSEYGDTRYYGYTF.

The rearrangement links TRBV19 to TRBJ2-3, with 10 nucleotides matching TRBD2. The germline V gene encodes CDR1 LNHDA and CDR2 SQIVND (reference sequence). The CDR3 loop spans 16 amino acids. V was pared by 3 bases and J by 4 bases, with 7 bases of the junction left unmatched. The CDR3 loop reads CASSILASGSADTQYF. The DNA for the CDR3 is TGTGCCAGTAGTATCCTTGCTAGCGGGAGCGCAGATACGCAGTATTTT.

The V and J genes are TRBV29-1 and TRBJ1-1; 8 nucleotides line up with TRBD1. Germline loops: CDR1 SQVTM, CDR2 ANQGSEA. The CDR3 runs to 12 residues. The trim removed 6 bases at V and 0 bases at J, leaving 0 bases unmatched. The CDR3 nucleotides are TGCAGCGTGGGACAGGTGAACACTGAAGCTTTCTTT. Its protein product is CSVGQVNTEAFF.

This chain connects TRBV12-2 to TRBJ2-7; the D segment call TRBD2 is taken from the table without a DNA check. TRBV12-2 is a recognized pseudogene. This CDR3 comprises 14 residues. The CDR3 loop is CASRLSGGDYEQYF. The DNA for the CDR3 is TGTGCAAGTCGCTTGAGCGGGGGGGACTACGAGCAGTACTTC.

As DNA, the CDR3 is TGTGCCAGCAGTTTTACCGGGGATACTGGGGCCAACGTCCTGACTTTC. It yields the protein CASSFTGDTGANVLTF. The chain links TRBV6-5 to TRBJ2-6, with D tentatively TRBD2 (5 bases). There are 16 residues in the CDR3. Germline CDR1 MNHEY, CDR2 SVGAGI. V lost 4 bases and J lost 2, with 12 bases in between.

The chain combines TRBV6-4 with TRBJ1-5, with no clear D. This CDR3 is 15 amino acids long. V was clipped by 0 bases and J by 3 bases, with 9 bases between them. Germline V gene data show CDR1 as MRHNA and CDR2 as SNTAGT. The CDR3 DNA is TGTGCCAGCAGTGACTCAACGGAGAACAATCAGCCCCAGCATTTT. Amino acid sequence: CASSDSTENNQPQHF.

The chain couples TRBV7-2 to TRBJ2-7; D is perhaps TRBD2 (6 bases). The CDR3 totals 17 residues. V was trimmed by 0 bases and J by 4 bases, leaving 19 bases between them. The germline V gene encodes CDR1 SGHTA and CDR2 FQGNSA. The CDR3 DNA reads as TGTGCCAGCAGCTTAGCTCGTTACGGGGGTTTTAGGTACGAGCAGTACTTC. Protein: CASSLARYGGFRYEQYF.

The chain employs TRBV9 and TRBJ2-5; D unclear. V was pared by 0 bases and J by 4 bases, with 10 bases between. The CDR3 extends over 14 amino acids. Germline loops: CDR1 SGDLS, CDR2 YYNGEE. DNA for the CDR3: TGTGCCAGCAGCGTAGAGAGTGGCGGAGAGACCCAGTACTTC. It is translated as CASSVESGGETQYF.

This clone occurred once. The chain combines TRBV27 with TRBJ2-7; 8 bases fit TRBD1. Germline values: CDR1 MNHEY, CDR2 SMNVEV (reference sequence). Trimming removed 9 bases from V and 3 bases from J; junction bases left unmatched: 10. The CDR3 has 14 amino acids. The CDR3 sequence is CASATGTGVYEQYF. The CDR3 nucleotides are TGTGCCAGTGCAACCGGGACAGGCGTCTACGAGCAGTACTTC.

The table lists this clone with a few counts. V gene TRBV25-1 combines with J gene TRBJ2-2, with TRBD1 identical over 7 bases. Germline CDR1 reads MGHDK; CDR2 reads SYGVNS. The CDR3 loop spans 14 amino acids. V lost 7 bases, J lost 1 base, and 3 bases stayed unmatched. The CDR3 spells CASIGQVNTGELFF. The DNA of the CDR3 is TGTGCCAGCATCGGACAGGTGAACACCGGGGAGCTGTTTTTT.

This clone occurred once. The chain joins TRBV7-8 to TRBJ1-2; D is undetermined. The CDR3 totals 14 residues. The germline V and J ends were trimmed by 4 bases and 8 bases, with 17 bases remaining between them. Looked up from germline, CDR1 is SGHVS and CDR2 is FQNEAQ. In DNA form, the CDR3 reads TGTGCCAGCAGCTCAGCGGCCAAAACCTTCGGCTACACCTTC. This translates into CASSSAAKTFGYTF.

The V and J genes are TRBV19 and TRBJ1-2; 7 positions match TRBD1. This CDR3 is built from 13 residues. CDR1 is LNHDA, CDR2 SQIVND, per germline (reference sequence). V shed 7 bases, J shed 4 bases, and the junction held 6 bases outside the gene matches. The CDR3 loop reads CASMGTVIYGYTF. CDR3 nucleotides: TGTGCCAGTATGGGGACAGTGATCTATGGCTACACCTTC.

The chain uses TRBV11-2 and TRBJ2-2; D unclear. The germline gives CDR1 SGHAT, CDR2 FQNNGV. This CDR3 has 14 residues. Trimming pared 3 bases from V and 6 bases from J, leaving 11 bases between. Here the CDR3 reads CASSFAGSAGELFF. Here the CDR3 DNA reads TGTGCCAGCAGCTTTGCCGGGTCGGCCGGGGAGCTGTTTTTT.

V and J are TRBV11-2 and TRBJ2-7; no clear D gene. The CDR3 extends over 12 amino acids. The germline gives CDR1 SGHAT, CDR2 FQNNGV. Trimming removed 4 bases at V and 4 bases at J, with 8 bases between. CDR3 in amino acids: CASSSYLYEQYF. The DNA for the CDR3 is TGTGCCAGCAGCTCCTACTTGTACGAGCAGTACTTC.

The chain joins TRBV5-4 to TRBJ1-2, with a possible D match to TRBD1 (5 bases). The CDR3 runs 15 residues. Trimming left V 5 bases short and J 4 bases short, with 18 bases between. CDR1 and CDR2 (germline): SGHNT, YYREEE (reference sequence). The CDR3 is CASSLQLTGFYGYTF. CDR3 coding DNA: TGTGCCAGCAGTTTGCAACTAACAGGATTCTATGGCTACACCTTC.

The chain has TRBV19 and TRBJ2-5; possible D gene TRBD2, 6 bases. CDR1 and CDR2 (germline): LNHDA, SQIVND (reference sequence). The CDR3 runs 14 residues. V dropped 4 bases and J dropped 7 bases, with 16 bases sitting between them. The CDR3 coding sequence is TGTGCCAGTAGTAATAGCGGAGGGGAGCGGACCCAGTACTTC. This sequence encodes CASSNSGGERTQYF.

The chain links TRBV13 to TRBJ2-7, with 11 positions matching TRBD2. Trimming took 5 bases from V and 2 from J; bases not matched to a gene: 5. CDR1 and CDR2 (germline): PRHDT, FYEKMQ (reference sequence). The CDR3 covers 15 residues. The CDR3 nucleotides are TGTGCCAGCAGCCCCGGGACTAGCGGAGCCTACGAGCAGTACTTC. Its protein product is CASSPGTSGAYEQYF. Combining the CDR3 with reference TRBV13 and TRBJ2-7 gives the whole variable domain AAGVIQSPRHLIKEKRETATLKCYPIPRHDTVYWYQQGPGQDPQFLISFYEKMQSDKGSIPDRFSAQQFSDYHSELNMSSLELGDSALYFCASSPGTSGAYEQYFGPGTRLTVT.

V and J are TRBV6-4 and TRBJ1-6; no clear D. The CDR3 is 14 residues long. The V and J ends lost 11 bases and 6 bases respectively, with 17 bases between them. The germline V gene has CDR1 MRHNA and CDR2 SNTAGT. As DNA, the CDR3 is TGTGCCGGGCTGGGAGAGACATCTAATTCACCCCTCCACTTT. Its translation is CAGLGETSNSPLHF.